This TCR beta chain was observed in a study of T cells after yellow fever vaccination. Study-wide results and caveats: Only a small proportion of the clonotypes turned up in both the CD4 and the CD8 compartments, likely arising from convergent recombination. When the response was secondary, it was weaker but reached its peak faster, day 5 versus 15. Researchers cautioned that FACS-sorted repertoires could harbor abundant clonotypes contaminating from the bulk population.

Synthesis of TCR cDNA relied on 5'RACE template switching, which attached a universal primer site and UMIs. TCRdb redid the calling of the 5' RACE reads with MiXCR, one entry per CDR3 protein. In the table there are around 120,000 distinct CDR3 sequences, approximately 16% of which are singletons. This CDR3 contains 14 residues. The V and J ends lost 4 bases and 3 bases, in that order; junction bases with no gene match: 5. Germline V lookup: CDR1 SGHRS, CDR2 YFSETQ. The table lists this clonotype with a few counts. Its antigen remains unidentified. This TCR was recovered from a man between 18 and 35 years old who received the YFV17D yellow fever vaccine. V gene TRBV5-1 combines with J gene TRBJ2-7, with 9 positions matching TRBD1. Sequences were derived from CD8+ T cells sorted from PBMCs, sampled 5 days after the yellow fever booster vaccination. This CDR3 is CASSLGTGHYEQYV. CDR3 sequence (DNA): TGCGCCAGCAGCCTCGGGACAGGGCACTACGAGCAGTACGTC.